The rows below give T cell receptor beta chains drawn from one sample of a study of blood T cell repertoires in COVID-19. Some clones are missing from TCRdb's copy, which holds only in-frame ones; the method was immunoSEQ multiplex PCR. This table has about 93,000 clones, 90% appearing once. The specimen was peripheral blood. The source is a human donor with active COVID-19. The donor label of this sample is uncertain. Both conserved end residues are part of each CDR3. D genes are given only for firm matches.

CDR3nt: TGTGCCAGCAGCTGGCAGGGTTGGACTGAAGCTTTCTTT
CDR3aa: CASSWQGWTEAFF
len: 13
j_gene: TRBJ1-1
d_gene: .
v_gene: TRBV7-9

CDR3nt: TGTGCCAGCTCACCAGACAGGACCTATGGCTACACCTTC
CDR3aa: CASSPDRTYGYTF
len: 13
j_gene: TRBJ1-2
d_gene: .
v_gene: TRBV18

CDR3nt: TGTGCCAGCCCCGGCCAGGCAGGAAGCTCCTACAATGAGCAGTTCTTC
CDR3aa: CASPGQAGSSYNEQFF
len: 16
j_gene: TRBJ2-1
d_gene: .
v_gene: TRBV2

CDR3nt: TGTGCCAGCAGTACACTCACAGGGGGCGCTTTTGGCGAGCAGTACTTC
CDR3aa: CASSTLTGGAFGEQYF
len: 16
j_gene: TRBJ2-7
d_gene: TRBD1
v_gene: TRBV28

CDR3nt: TGTGCCAGCAGCCTATCCTACGAGCAGTACTTC
CDR3aa: CASSLSYEQYF
len: 11
j_gene: TRBJ2-7
d_gene: .
v_gene: TRBV7-8

CDR3nt: TGCGCCAGCAGCTCTACAGGGGCGGGGAACACCGGGGAGCTGTTTTTT
CDR3aa: CASSSTGAGNTGELFF
len: 16
j_gene: TRBJ2-2
d_gene: TRBD1
v_gene: TRBV5-1

CDR3nt: TGTGCCAGCAGCCCGACAGCTAACTATGGCTACACCTTC
CDR3aa: CASSPTANYGYTF
len: 13
j_gene: TRBJ1-2
d_gene: .
v_gene: TRBV9

CDR3nt: TGTGCCAGCAGTTTAACCGCGACAGGGTTCCACGAGCAGTACTTC
CDR3aa: CASSLTATGFHEQYF
len: 15
j_gene: TRBJ2-7
d_gene: TRBD1
v_gene: TRBV28

CDR3nt: TGTGCCAGCAGCTCCCGGGACAGGGAAGAGACCCAGTACTTC
CDR3aa: CASSSRDREETQYF
len: 14
j_gene: TRBJ2-5
d_gene: TRBD1
v_gene: TRBV5-4

CDR3nt: TGTGCCAGCAGCCAAGATAGAGGGTCCCGAAACTACTCCTACGAGCAGTACTTC
CDR3aa: CASSQDRGSRNYSYEQYF
len: 18
j_gene: TRBJ2-7
d_gene: .
v_gene: TRBV3-1/TRBV3-2

CDR3nt: TGTGCCAGCAGCTTCGAAGACAGGGAGACCCAGTACTTC
CDR3aa: CASSFEDRETQYF
len: 13
j_gene: TRBJ2-5
d_gene: .
v_gene: TRBV28

CDR3nt: TGTGCCAGCTCACCACAGTTAGCGGGGGGGCACTACAATGAGCAGTTCTTC
CDR3aa: CASSPQLAGGHYNEQFF
len: 17
j_gene: TRBJ2-1
d_gene: TRBD2
v_gene: TRBV18

CDR3nt: TGTGCCAGTAGTAAGGACAGGGAGGGGCTGTACGAGCAGTACTTC
CDR3aa: CASSKDREGLYEQYF
len: 15
j_gene: TRBJ2-7
d_gene: .
v_gene: TRBV19

CDR3nt: TGCGCCAGCAGCCAAGCGGCGGGGGGGCCTGGGAACATTCAGTACTTC
CDR3aa: CASSQAAGGPGNIQYF
len: 16
j_gene: TRBJ2-4
d_gene: TRBD2
v_gene: TRBV4-3

CDR3nt: TGCGCCAGCAGCCAGACTAGCGGGGGTAGCACAGATACGCAGTATTTT
CDR3aa: CASSQTSGGSTDTQYF
len: 16
j_gene: TRBJ2-3
d_gene: TRBD2
v_gene: TRBV5-1

CDR3nt: TGTGCCAGCAGCGTAGCTTCAGGGAACACCGGGGAGCTGTTTTTT
CDR3aa: CASSVASGNTGELFF
len: 15
j_gene: TRBJ2-2
d_gene: .
v_gene: TRBV9